This T cell receptor (beta chain) derives from a study of cytomegalovirus exposure and HLA in healthy donors. General observations from the study: The study recorded 160 or so TCR beta chains that were cytomegalovirus-associated. Later analysis revealed greater clonal expansion in HLA-associated TCR beta chains than in equally common others. TCR sequences were mostly rare, though some public TCRs occurred in many donors.

The PCR contained 60 Vbeta and 13 Jbeta primers. TCRdb's table, derived via immunoSEQ multiplex PCR, lists solely in-frame clones and lacks some. The data show 150,000 to 200,000 clones, approximately 82% seen once. As concerns this clone: The target antigen is unknown.

Trimming took off 6 bases at V and 8 bases at J, with 22 bases between the two ends. Germline V gene data show CDR1 as MDHEN and CDR2 as SYDVKM. The CDR3 runs 15 residues. Sequencing was performed on PBMCs. The chain has TRBV28 and TRBJ1-2, with D possibly matching TRBD1 (5 bases). This TCR came from a woman under 30 in good health and CMV-seropositive. The CDR3 sequence: CASRRGAGSSLGYTF. Here the CDR3 DNA reads TGTGCCAGCAGGAGAGGTGCAGGGTCTTCCCTAGGCTACACCTTC.